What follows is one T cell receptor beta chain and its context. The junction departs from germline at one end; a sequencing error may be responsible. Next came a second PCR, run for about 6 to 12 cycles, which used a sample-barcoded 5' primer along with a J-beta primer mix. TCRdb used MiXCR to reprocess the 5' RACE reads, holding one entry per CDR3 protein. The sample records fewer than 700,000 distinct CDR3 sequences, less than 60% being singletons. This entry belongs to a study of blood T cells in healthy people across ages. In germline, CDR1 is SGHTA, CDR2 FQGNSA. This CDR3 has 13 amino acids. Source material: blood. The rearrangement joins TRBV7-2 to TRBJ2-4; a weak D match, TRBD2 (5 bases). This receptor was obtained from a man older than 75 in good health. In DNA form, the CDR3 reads TGTGCCAGCAGCCGCAGAGGGAGCTACGAGCAGTGCTTC. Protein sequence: CASSRRGSYEQCF.